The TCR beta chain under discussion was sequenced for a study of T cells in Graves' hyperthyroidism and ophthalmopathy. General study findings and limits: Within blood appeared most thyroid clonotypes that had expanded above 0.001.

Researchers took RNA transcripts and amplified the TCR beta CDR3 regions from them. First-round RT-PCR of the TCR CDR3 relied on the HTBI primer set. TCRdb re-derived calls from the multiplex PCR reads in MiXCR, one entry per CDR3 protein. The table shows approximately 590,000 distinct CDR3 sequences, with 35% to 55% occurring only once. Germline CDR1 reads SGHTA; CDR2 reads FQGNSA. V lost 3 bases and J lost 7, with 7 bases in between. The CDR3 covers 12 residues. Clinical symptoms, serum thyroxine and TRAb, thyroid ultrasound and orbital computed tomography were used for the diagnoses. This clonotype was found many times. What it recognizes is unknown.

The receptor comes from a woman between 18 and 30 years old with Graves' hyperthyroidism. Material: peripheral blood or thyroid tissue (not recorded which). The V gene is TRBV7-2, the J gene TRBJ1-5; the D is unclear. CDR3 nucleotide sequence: TGTGCCAGCAGCTTCCCAGGACAGCCCCAGCATTTT. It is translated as CASSFPGQPQHF.